Below, one T cell receptor (beta chain) is given with its context. This sample is drawn from a study of blood T cell repertoires in COVID-19. Deletions cut 1 base from V and 7 bases from J, with 28 bases between. The length of the CDR3 is 19 residues. The germline V gene encodes CDR1 LGHNA and CDR2 YNFKEQ. The method was immunoSEQ multiplex PCR; TCRdb's version includes in-frame clones alone and lacks a portion of them. The top ten clones hold 0.55% to 0.75% of a sample with 150,000 or so clones, 70% to 90% of them seen once. Enrolment of Seattle patients took place during active infection, and they were followed longitudinally.

Sequenced material: peripheral blood. The source of this sequence is a man aged 60 to 75 with COVID-19, enrolled during active disease. This chain connects TRBV4-2 to TRBJ2-5; weak D call: TRBD1 (6 bases). The DNA of the CDR3 is TGTGCCAGCAGCCAAGCATCGTCTCGAGGTTGGGGGCCGGAAGGGACCCAGTACTTC. Protein product: CASSQASSRGWGPEGTQYF.